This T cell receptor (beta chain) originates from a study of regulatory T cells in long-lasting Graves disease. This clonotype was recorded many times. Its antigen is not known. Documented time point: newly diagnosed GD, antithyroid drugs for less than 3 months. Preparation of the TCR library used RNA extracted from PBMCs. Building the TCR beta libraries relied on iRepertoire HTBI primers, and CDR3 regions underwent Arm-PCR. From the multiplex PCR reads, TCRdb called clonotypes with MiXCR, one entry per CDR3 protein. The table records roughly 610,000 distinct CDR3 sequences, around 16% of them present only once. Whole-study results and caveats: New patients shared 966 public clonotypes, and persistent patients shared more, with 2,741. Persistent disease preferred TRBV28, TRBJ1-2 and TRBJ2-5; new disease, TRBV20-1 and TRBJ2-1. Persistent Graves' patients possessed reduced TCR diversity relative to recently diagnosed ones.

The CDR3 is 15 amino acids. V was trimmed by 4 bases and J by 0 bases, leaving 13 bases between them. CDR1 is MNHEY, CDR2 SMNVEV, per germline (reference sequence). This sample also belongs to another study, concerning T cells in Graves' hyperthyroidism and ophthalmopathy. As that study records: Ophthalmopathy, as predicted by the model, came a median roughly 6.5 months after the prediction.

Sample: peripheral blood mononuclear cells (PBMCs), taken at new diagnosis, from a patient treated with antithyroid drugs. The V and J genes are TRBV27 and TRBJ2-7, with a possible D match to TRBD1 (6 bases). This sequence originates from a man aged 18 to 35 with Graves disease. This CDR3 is CASSSLTGSSYEQYF. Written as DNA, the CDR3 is TGTGCCAGCAGTTCCCTGACAGGAAGCTCCTACGAGCAGTACTTC.